The source of this TCR beta chain is a study of T cell responses to AZD1222 COVID-19 vaccine. Study-level information: Combined were second doses at about 4 or about 12 weeks. Whole-study results and caveats: Most donors were white British, females outnumbered males, and clonal diversity was possibly underestimated. Repertoire sampling occurred only after the peak T cell response.

Profiled with immunoSEQ multiplex PCR; TCRdb holds only in-frame clones, not every one. The sample includes some 170,000 clones, less than 90% of them seen just once. Germline-derived CDR1 and CDR2 are MDHEN and SYDVKM. Trimming took 3 bases from V and 0 from J, leaving 12 bases between them. CDR3 length: 16 residues. Concerning this clone: Its antigen is not identified.

The receptor comes from an adult in good health. Sequenced here: peripheral blood, sampled on day 0 of AZD1222 vaccination. The chain couples TRBV28 to TRBJ1-5; D gene ambiguous. The CDR3 is CASSFWTANSNQPQHF. In nucleotides, the CDR3 is TGTGCCAGCAGTTTCTGGACGGCCAATAGCAATCAGCCCCAGCATTTT.